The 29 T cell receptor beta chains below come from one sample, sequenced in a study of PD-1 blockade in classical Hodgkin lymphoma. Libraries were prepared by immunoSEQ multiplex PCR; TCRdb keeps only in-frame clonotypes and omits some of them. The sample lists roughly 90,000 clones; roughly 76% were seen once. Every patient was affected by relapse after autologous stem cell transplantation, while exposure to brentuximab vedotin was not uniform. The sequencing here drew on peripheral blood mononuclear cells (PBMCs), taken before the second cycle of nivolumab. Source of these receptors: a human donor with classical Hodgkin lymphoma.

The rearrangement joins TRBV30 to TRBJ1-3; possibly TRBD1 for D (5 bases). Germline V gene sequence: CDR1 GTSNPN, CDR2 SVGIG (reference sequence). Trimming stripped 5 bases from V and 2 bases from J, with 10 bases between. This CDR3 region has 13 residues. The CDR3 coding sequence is TGTGCCTGGTCCCAGGGACCTGGAAACACCATATATTTT. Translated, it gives CAWSQGPGNTIYF.

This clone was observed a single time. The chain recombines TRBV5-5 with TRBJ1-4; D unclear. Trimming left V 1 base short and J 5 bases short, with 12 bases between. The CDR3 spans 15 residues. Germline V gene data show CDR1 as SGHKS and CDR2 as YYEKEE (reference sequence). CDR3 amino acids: CASSLSSSENEKLFF. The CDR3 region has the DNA TGTGCCAGCAGCTTGTCGTCAAGTGAAAATGAAAAACTGTTTTTT.

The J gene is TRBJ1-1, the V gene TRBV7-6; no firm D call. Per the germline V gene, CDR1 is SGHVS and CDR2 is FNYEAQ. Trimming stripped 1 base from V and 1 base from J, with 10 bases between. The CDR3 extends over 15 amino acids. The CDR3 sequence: CASSLVGERNTEAFF. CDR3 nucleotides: TGTGCCAGCAGCTTAGTCGGGGAGAGGAACACTGAAGCTTTCTTT.

CDR3 region: CASSHPGHRAGANVLTF. The CDR3 region has the DNA TGTGCCAGCAGCCATCCGGGACATAGAGCCGGGGCCAACGTCCTGACTTTC. The V call is TRBV5-4, the J call TRBJ2-6, with a possible D match to TRBD1 (6 bases). The V gene's germline CDR1 is SGHNT and CDR2 YYREEE (reference sequence). Trimming took 4 bases from V and 4 from J, leaving 18 bases between them. This CDR3 is 17 amino acids long.

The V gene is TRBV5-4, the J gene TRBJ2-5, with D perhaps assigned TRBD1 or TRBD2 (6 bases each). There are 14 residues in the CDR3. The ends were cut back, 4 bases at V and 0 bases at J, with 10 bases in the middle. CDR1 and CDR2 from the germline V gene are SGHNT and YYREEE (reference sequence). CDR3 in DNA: TGTGCCAGCAGCGGAGGGACAAACCAAGAGACCCAGTACTTC. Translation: CASSGGTNQETQYF.

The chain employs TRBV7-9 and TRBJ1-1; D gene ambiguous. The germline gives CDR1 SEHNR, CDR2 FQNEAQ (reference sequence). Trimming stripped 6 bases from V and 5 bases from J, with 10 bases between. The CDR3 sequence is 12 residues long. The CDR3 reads CASRGTWTEAFF. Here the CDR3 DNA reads TGTGCCAGCAGGGGAACATGGACTGAAGCTTTCTTT.

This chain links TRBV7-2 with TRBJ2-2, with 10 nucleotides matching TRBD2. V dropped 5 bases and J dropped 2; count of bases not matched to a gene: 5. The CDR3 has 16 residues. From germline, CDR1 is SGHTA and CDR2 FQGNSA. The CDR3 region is CASSASGSRNTGELFF. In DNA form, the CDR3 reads TGTGCCAGCAGCGCTAGCGGGAGCCGTAACACCGGGGAGCTGTTTTTT.

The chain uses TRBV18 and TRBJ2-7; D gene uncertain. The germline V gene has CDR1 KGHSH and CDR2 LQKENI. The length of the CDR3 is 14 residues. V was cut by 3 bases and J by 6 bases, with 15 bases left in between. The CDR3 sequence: CASSPTGPLGEQYF. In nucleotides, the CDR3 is TGTGCCAGCTCACCCACGGGCCCCCTCGGCGAGCAGTACTTC.

CDR3 bases: TGTGCCAGCAGCCCAAGGACAGGGAGGACTGAAGCTTTCTTT. It specifies CASSPRTGRTEAFF. The V gene is TRBV6-5, the J gene TRBJ1-1; 8 bases agree with TRBD1. Germline V CDR1 and CDR2: MNHEY, SVGAGI. The CDR3 contains 14 residues. Germline trimming cut 6 bases from V and 5 bases from J; bases unmatched to any gene: 8.

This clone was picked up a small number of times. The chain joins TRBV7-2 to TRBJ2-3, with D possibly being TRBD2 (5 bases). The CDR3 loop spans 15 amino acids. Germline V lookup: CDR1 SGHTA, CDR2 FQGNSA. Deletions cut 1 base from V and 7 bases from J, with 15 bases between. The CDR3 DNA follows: TGTGCCAGCAGCTTAGGGAGGCAGGTATCCTATACGCAGTATTTT. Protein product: CASSLGRQVSYTQYF.

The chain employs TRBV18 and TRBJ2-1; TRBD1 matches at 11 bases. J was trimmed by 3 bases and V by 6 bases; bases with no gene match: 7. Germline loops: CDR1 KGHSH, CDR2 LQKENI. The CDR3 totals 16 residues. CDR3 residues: CASSLTGTGGYNEQFF. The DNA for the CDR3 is TGTGCCAGCTCGCTTACCGGGACAGGGGGCTACAATGAGCAGTTCTTC.

The DNA for the CDR3 is TGTGCCAGCAGCCTACAGCGGGAGGGGTTAGGCCGGGAGCTGTTTTTT. Translation gives CASSLQREGLGRELFF. The chain links TRBV7-6 to TRBJ2-2; 10 nucleotides align to TRBD2. V dropped 5 bases and J dropped 9; count of bases not matched to a gene: 12. Looked up from germline, CDR1 is SGHVS and CDR2 is FNYEAQ. There are 16 residues in the CDR3.

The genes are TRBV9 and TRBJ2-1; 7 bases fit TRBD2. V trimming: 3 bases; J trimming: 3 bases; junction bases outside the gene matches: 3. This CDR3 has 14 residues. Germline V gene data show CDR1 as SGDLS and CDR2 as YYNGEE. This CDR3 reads CASSASGIYNEQFF. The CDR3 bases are TGTGCCAGCAGCGCCAGCGGGATCTACAATGAGCAGTTCTTC.

CDR3 coding DNA: TGTGCCAGCAGCCAACTCAGGGGGCTCGGCGGCTACACCTTC. Its translation: CASSQLRGLGGYTF. The chain employs TRBV14 and TRBJ1-2; 8 positions match TRBD1. The germline V gene has CDR1 SGHDN and CDR2 FVKESK. CDR3 length: 14 residues. The ends lost 2 bases at V and 8 bases at J; junction bases unmatched: 7.

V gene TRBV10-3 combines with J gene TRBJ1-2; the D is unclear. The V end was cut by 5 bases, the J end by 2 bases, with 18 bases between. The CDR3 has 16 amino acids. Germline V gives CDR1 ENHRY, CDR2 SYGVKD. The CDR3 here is CAISSVSGDGNYGYTF. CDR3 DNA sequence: TGTGCCATCAGTTCGGTTTCGGGAGATGGGAACTATGGCTACACCTTC.

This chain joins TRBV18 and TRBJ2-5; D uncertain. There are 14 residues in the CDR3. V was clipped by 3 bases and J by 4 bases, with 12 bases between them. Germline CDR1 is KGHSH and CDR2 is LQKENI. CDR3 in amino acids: CASSPVSDRETQYF. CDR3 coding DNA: TGTGCCAGCTCACCGGTAAGCGACCGAGAGACCCAGTACTTC.

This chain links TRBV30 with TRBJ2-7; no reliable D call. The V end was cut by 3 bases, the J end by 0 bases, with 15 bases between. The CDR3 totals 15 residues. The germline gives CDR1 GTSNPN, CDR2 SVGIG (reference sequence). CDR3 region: CAWSTRPTNSYEQYF. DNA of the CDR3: TGTGCCTGGAGCACGAGACCCACCAACTCCTACGAGCAGTACTTC.

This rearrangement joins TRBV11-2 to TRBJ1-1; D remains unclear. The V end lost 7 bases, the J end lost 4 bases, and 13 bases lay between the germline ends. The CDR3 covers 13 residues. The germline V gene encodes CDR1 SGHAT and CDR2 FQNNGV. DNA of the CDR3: TGTGCCAGCAACTTTGGTCGGGGCACTGAAGCTTTCTTT. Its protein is CASNFGRGTEAFF.

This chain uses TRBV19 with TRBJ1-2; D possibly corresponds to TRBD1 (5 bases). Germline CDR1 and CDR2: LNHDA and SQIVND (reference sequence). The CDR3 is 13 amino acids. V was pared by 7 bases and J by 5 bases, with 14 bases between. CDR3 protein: CASISGTPYGYTF. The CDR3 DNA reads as TGTGCCAGTATCTCCGGGACCCCGTATGGCTACACCTTC.

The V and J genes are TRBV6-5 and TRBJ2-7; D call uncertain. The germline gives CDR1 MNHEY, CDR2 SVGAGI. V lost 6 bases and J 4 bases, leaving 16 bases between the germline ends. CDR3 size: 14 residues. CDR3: CASSPSLGPYEQYF. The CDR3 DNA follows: TGTGCCAGCAGCCCCTCTCTAGGACCTTACGAGCAGTACTTC.

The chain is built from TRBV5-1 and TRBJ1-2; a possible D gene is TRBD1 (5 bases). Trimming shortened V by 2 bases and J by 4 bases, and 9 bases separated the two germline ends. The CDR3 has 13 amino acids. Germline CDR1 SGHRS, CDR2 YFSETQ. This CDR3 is CASSFGQTYGYTF. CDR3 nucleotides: TGCGCCAGCAGCTTCGGACAAACCTATGGCTACACCTTC.

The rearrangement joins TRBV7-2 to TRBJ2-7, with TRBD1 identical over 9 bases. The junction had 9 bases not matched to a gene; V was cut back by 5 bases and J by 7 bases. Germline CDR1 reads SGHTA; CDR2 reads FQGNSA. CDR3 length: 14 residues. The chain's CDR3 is CASSPLQGAGEQYF. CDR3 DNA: TGTGCCAGCAGCCCGTTACAGGGGGCGGGGGAGCAGTACTTC.

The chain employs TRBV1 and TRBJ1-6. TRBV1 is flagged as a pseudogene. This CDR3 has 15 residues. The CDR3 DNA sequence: TGCACCAGCAGCCAGAATGGGGGGGCGAGTTCACCCCTCCACTTT. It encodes CTSSQNGGASSPLHF.

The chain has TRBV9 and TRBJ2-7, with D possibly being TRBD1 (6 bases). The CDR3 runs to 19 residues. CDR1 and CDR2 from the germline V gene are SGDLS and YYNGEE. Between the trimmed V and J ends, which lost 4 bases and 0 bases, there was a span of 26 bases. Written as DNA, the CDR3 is TGTGCCAGCAGCCCATCAACCTCCCCCGGGACACCGAGCTCCTACGAGCAGTACTTC. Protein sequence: CASSPSTSPGTPSSYEQYF.

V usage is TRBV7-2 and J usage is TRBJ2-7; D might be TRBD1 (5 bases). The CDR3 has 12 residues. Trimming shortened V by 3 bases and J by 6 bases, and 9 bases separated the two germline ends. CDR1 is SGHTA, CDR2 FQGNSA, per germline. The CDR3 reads CASSLEQGEQYF. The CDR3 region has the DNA TGTGCCAGCAGCTTGGAGCAGGGCGAGCAGTACTTC.

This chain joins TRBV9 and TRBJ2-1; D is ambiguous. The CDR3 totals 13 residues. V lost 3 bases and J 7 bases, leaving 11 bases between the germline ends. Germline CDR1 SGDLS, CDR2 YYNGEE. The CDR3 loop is CASSERQDNEQFF. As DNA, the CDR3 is TGTGCCAGCAGCGAACGACAAGATAATGAGCAGTTCTTC.

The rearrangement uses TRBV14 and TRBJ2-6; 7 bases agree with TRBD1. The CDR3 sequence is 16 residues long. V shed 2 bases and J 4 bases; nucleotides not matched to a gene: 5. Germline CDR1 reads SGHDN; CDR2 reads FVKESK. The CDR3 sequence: CASSQTPGQGANVLTF. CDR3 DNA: TGTGCCAGCAGCCAAACTCCGGGACAGGGGGCCAACGTCCTGACTTTC.

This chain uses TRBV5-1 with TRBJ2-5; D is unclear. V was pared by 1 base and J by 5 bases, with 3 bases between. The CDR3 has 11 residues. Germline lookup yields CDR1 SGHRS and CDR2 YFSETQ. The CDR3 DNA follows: TGCGCCAGCAGCTTGAGCGAGACCCAGTACTTC. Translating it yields CASSLSETQYF.

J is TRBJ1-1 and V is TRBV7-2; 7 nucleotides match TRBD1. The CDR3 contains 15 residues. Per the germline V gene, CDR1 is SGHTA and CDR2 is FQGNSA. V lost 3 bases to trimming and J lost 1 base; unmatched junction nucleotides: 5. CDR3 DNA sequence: TGTGCCAGCAGCTTGAGAGGGACAGAGAACACTGAAGCTTTCTTT. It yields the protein CASSLRGTENTEAFF.